The next 6 T cell receptor beta chains were all read from a single sample in a study of shared clonotypes between healthy human individuals. Libraries were prepared by immunoSEQ multiplex PCR; TCRdb keeps only in-frame clonotypes and omits some of them. This table has about 510,000 clones, about 96% appearing once. Material for sequencing was naive CD4+ T cells sorted from blood. Subset described: CD45RA+ positively selected. All receptors derive from a woman aged 30 to 39 in good health.

V is TRBV6-1 and J is TRBJ2-5; D is perhaps TRBD2 (6 bases). V gave up 8 bases and J gave up 4 bases, with 11 bases separating them. Germline CDR1 and CDR2: MNHNS and SASEGT. The CDR3 consists of 12 residues. The CDR3 coding sequence is TGTGCCAGCGGGAGGCCCCCAGAGACCCAGTACTTC. It specifies CASGRPPETQYF.

This chain uses TRBV7-7 with TRBJ2-5; TRBD2 matches at 10 bases. This CDR3 region has 15 residues. V was clipped by 2 bases and J by 4 bases; unmatched bases: 4. Germline assignment: CDR1 SSHAT and CDR2 FNYEAQ (reference sequence). The CDR3 nucleotides are TGTGCCAGCAGCTTACAAGCGGGAGGGGGAGAGACCCAGTACTTC. Protein: CASSLQAGGGETQYF.

The chain couples TRBV11-1 to TRBJ2-7, with TRBD1 as a possible D gene (5 bases). CDR1 is SGHAT, CDR2 FQDESV, per germline (reference sequence). The CDR3 has 15 residues. Trimming took off 5 bases at V and 2 bases at J, with 16 bases between the two ends. The CDR3 loop is CASSPKMQGPYEQYF. CDR3 coding DNA: TGTGCCAGCAGCCCAAAGATGCAGGGTCCCTACGAGCAGTACTTC. Full variable domain (rest looked up from reference TRBV11-1 and TRBJ2-7): EAEVAQSPRYKITEKSQAVAFWCDPISGHATLYWYRQILGQGPELLVQFQDESVVDDSQLPKDRFSAERLKGVDSTLKIQPAELGDSAMYLCASSPKMQGPYEQYFGPGTRLTVT.

The gene calls are TRBV9 and TRBJ2-7; either TRBD1 or TRBD2 may fit D (5 bases each). Germline-derived CDR1 and CDR2 are SGDLS and YYNGEE. This CDR3 region has 14 residues. Trimming removed 2 bases from V and 6 bases from J, with 15 bases in between. CDR3 sequence (DNA): TGTGCCAGCAGCGTTGGAGGCTCTCAGGGCGAGCAGTACTTC. As protein: CASSVGGSQGEQYF.

The chain has TRBV7-9 and TRBJ2-7, with 10 bases identical to TRBD2. After removal of 5 bases from V and 3 bases from J, the junction contained 7 bases not matched to a gene. Germline CDR1 SEHNR, CDR2 FQNEAQ (reference sequence). CDR3 length equals 15 residues. The CDR3 nucleotides are TGTGCCAGCAGCCCACTAGCGGGAAGACGCTACGAGCAGTACTTC. Amino acid sequence: CASSPLAGRRYEQYF.

The V and J genes are TRBV11-1 and TRBJ1-3; D is unresolved. The CDR3 sequence is 13 residues long. Germline-derived CDR1 and CDR2 are SGHAT and FQDESV (reference sequence). Trimming stripped 5 bases from V and 2 bases from J, with 7 bases between. CDR3 nucleotide sequence: TGTGCCAGCAGCGCTACTACTGGAAACACCATATATTTT. Its protein product is CASSATTGNTIYF.